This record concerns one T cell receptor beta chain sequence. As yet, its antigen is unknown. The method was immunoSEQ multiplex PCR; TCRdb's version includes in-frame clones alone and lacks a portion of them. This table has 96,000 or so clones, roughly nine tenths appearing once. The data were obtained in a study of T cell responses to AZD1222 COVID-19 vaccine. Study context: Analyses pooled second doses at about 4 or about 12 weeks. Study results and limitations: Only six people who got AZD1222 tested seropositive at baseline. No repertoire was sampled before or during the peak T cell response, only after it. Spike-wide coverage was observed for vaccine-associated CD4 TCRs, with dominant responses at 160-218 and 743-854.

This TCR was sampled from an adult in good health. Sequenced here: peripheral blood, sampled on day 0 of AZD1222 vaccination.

CDR3 DNA sequence: TGTGCCAGCAGTTACTCGTCAGCCGGAGGAAACACTGAAGCTTTCTTT. It yields the protein CASSYSSAGGNTEAFF. The chain joins TRBV6-5 to TRBJ1-1; no definite D call. CDR1 is MNHEY and CDR2 is SVGAGI in the germline V gene. V shed 0 bases and J shed 2 bases, with 13 bases lying between them. The CDR3 sequence is 16 residues long.